The next 7 T cell receptor delta chains were all read from a single sample in a study of fetal and pediatric gammadelta thymocytes. TCRdb reanalysed the reads with CATT. Among 1,500 to 2,000 delta-chain clones, approximately 23% were seen once, and the ten largest hold approximately 4.5%. The sequenced sample was non-Vgamma9Vdelta2 gamma-delta T cells from the thymus. Subset described: CD3+gammadeltaTCR+ thymocytes not co-expressing Vgamma9 and Vdelta2. The receptors stem from a child who underwent cardiac surgery and was recorded as healthy.

As to this clone: This may be a read error, as it is one base from a much larger clone. The V and J genes are TRDV1 and TRDJ1, with 13 bases that match TRDD3. V was pared by 4 bases and J by 0 bases, with 20 bases of the junction left unmatched. CDR1 TSWWSYY and CDR2 QGS come from the germline V gene. This CDR3 spans 22 amino acids. The CDR3 DNA follows: TGTGCTCTTGGGGTCCTTGCCCTCCCGTACTGGGGGATACGCCCGCACACCGATAAACTCATCTTT. Translated: CALGVLALPYWGIRPHTDKLIF.

This clone qualifies as large (0.1 to 1%). This chain joins TRAV38-2/DV8 and TRDJ1; perhaps TRDD2 as D (6 bases). This CDR3 region has 21 residues. Trimming shortened V by 0 bases and J by 0 bases, and 27 bases separated the two germline ends. CDR1 is TSESDYY, CDR2 QEAYKQQN, per germline. The CDR3 loop reads CAYRSAEIPSPPGNYTDKLIF. CDR3 bases: TGTGCTTATAGGAGCGCGGAGATTCCTAGCCCGCCTGGGAATTACACCGATAAACTCATCTTT.

In its sample, this clone is medium-sized. This same CDR3 is encoded by further DNA sequences in the sample. The V call is TRDV1, the J call TRDJ1, with TRDD3 as a possible D gene (10 bases). The CDR3 is made up of 21 amino acids. CDR1 and CDR2 (germline): TSWWSYY, QGS. V was trimmed by 4 bases and J by 2 bases, leaving 32 bases between them. CDR3 protein: CALGAGLPTSTGGSPTDKLIF. CDR3 nucleotides: TGTGCTCTTGGGGCCGGCCTTCCTACTAGTACTGGGGGATCCCCAACCGATAAACTCATCTTT.

This clone ranks as medium-sized. This chain uses TRDV1 with TRDJ1; 9 bases fit TRDD3. The CDR3 runs 19 residues. Germline trimming cut 0 bases from V and 10 bases from J; bases unmatched to any gene: 21. Germline CDR1 and CDR2: TSWWSYY and QGS. CDR3 residues: CALGELPLPMGIRVCGLIF. CDR3 DNA: TGTGCTCTTGGGGAACTCCCCCTACCGATGGGGATACGCGTATGTGGACTCATCTTT.

This clone showed up just a few times. This chain links TRDV3 with TRDJ1, with D tentatively TRDD2 (5 bases). The CDR3 has 15 residues. Germline lookup yields CDR1 TVYSNPD and CDR2 GDNSRS (reference sequence). V was shortened by 4 bases and J by 2 bases, with 20 bases between the two germline ends. CDR3 sequence (DNA): TGTGCCTCCCTGGCGGGCCTACACAAAACCGATAAACTCATCTTT. Amino acid sequence: CASLAGLHKTDKLIF.

This clone is termed large. Other DNA sequences in the same sample also yield this CDR3. The chain uses TRDV1 and TRDJ1, with 11 bases matching TRDD3. The CDR3 contains 21 residues. Germline-derived CDR1 and CDR2 are TSWWSYY and QGS. Trimming cost V 3 bases and J 5 bases; bases outside gene matches: 23. CDR3 in DNA: TGTGCTCTTGGGGACCCTCTTCCTACGGTCTGGGGGATACCGGTAGGGGATAAACTCATCTTT. Translated, it gives CALGDPLPTVWGIPVGDKLIF.

This clone is large (0.1 to 1%) within its sample. This chain links TRDV1 with TRDJ2, with unresolved D. This CDR3 has 14 amino acids. V lost 6 bases and J lost 4, with 12 bases in between. Germline-derived CDR1 and CDR2 are TSWWSYY and QGS. The CDR3 coding sequence is TGTGCTCTTGGTGGAATCCGGGGGACAGCACAACTCTTCTTT. Translation gives CALGGIRGTAQLFF.